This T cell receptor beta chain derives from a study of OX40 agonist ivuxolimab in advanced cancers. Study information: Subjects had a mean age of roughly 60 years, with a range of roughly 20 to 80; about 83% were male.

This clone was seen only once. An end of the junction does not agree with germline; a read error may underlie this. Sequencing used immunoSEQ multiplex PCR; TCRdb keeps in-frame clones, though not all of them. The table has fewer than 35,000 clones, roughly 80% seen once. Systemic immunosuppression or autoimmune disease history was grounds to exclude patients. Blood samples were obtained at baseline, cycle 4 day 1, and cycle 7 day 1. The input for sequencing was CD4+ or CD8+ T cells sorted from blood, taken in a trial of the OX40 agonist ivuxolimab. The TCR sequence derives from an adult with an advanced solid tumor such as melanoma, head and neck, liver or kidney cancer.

The CDR3 DNA is TGTGCCAGCGGCGTAGCGGGAAGATACGAAGAGACCCAGTACTTC. It translates to CASGVAGRYEETQYF. The chain employs TRBV9 and TRBJ2-5; TRBD2 aligns across 8 bases. This CDR3 is built from 15 residues. Germline V lookup: CDR1 SGDLS, CDR2 YYNGEE.